The T cell receptor delta chain described here comes from a study of gamma-delta chains in newborns, infants, children. Looked up from germline, CDR1 is GEAIGNYY and CDR2 is EKD. Losses at the gene ends were 3 bases for V and 4 bases for J; bases not matched to a gene: 4. This CDR3 has 13 residues. TCRdb re-called the reads through CATT. In the table there are about 11,000 delta-chain clones, roughly 8% of which are singletons. Sequenced sample: blood. The origin of this receptor is a child who was a newborn, infant or young child, either healthy, febrile or measles-vaccinated (not recorded which). The V gene is TRDV2, the J gene TRDJ1, with 7 bases matching TRDD3. CDR3 sequence: CACDGLGNDKLIF. The DNA for the CDR3 is TGTGCCTGTGACGGACTGGGGAACGATAAACTCATCTTT.